One and the same sample provided the 22 T cell receptor beta chains below, sequenced in a study of T cell repertoires in cytomegalovirus infection. TCRdb re-called the reads with MiXCR, one entry per CDR3 protein. The table shows about 300,000 distinct CDR3 sequences, with about 9.1% occurring only once. The sequenced sample was PBMCs. These receptors came from a human donor in good health (CMV status not recorded). Some clones in this sample may be carry-over from other donors' samples.

Ten or more counts support this clonotype. The chain employs TRBV10-3 and TRBJ1-3; maybe TRBD1 (5 bases). Trimming removed 6 bases from V and 0 bases from J, with 9 bases in between. The germline V gene encodes CDR1 ENHRY and CDR2 SYGVKD. The CDR3 covers 14 residues. This CDR3 reads CAISPGSSGNTIYF. Here the CDR3 DNA reads TGTGCCATCAGCCCAGGGTCCTCTGGAAACACCATATATTTT.

This clonotype was counted ten times or more. This chain connects TRBV7-8 to TRBJ2-6; no definite D call. This CDR3 spans 14 amino acids. V was cut by 1 base and J by 0 bases, with 1 base left in between. Germline CDR1 reads SGHVS; CDR2 reads FQNEAQ. The CDR3, as DNA: TGTGCCAGCAGCTTAGTCTCTGGGGCCAACGTCCTGACTTTC. It encodes CASSLVSGANVLTF.

This clonotype occurred many times. The chain couples TRBV19 to TRBJ2-5; D is unresolved. CDR1 is LNHDA and CDR2 is SQIVND in the germline V gene (reference sequence). There are 11 residues in the CDR3. Trimming stripped 5 bases from V and 3 bases from J, with 4 bases between. The chain's CDR3 is CASSVEETQYF. The CDR3 DNA is TGTGCCAGTAGTGTTGAAGAGACCCAGTACTTC.

This clonotype has ten or more counts. J is TRBJ1-2 and V is TRBV6-6; D gene ambiguous. The CDR3 runs to 12 residues. Trimming shortened V by 6 bases and J by 2 bases, and 7 bases separated the two germline ends. CDR1 and CDR2 from the germline V gene are MNHNY and SVGAGI (reference sequence). The CDR3 DNA follows: TGTGCCAGCAGAGAATTCAACTATGGCTACACCTTC. It codes for CASREFNYGYTF.

The chain couples TRBV20-1 to TRBJ2-1; TRBD2 aligns across 8 bases. This CDR3 contains 14 residues. Germline-derived CDR1 and CDR2 are DFQATT and SNEGSKA (reference sequence). V shed 5 bases, J shed 9 bases, and the junction held 12 bases outside the gene matches. CDR3 residues: CSARLAPPGCEQFF. The CDR3 DNA reads TGCAGTGCTCGACTAGCGCCCCCAGGGTGTGAGCAGTTCTTC.

V is TRBV7-9 and J is TRBJ2-7; possible D gene TRBD1, 6 bases. The germline V gene encodes CDR1 SEHNR and CDR2 FQNEAQ (reference sequence). The CDR3 totals 12 residues. V was cut by 5 bases and J by 3 bases, with 8 bases left in between. In nucleotides, the CDR3 is TGTGCCAGCAGCCAACAGGGCTACGAGCAGTACTTC. It codes for CASSQQGYEQYF.

The genes are TRBV20-1 and TRBJ2-1, with 7 bases aligning to TRBD1. Trimming at V came to 6 bases and at J to 8 bases, leaving 19 bases not matched to a gene. CDR3 length: 16 amino acids. Germline loops: CDR1 DFQATT, CDR2 SNEGSKA (reference sequence). The CDR3 is CSAYTQGRGLVDEQFF. Here the CDR3 DNA reads TGCAGTGCGTATACCCAAGGCAGGGGGTTGGTCGATGAGCAGTTCTTC.

In this sample, this clonotype turned up many times. V usage is TRBV25-1 and J usage is TRBJ2-5; D not resolved. Trimming removed 6 bases at V and 5 bases at J, with 4 bases between. Germline CDR1 MGHDK, CDR2 SYGVNS. This CDR3 is 10 amino acids long. CDR3 sequence reads: CASRAETQYF. CDR3 sequence (DNA): TGTGCCAGCAGGGCGGAGACCCAGTACTTC.

In this sample, this clonotype turned up a few times. The J gene is TRBJ2-7, the V gene TRBV12-3 or TRBV12-4; either TRBD1 or TRBD2 may supply D (5 bases each). The CDR3 consists of 13 residues. V was pared by 6 bases and J by 6 bases, with 15 bases between. The CDR3 DNA reads as TGTGCCAGCAGCCCAATCCAGGGACGCGAGCAGTACTTC. Translated, it gives CASSPIQGREQYF.

This clonotype was seen repeatedly, ten times or more. J is TRBJ1-6 and V is TRBV7-2; 9 bases agree with TRBD1. CDR3 length: 16 amino acids. With V trimmed by 1 base and J by 7 bases, 5 bases remained unmatched. CDR1 is SGHTA and CDR2 is FQGNSA in the germline V gene. The CDR3 DNA is TGTGCCAGCAGCTTAGGGACAGGGGTAACGAATTCACCCCTCCACTTT. Residues: CASSLGTGVTNSPLHF.

This clonotype was seen ten or more times. J is TRBJ2-2 and V is TRBV6-2 or TRBV6-3; 10 bases align to TRBD2. Trimming removed 10 bases from V and 1 base from J; junction bases left unmatched: 9. CDR1 MNHEY and CDR2 SVGEGT come from the germline V gene. This CDR3 region has 16 residues. The DNA of the CDR3 is TGTGCCAACCAGCGGGGGGGCCAAAGGAACACCGGGGAGCTGTTTTTT. Translation gives CANQRGGQRNTGELFF.

Notes on this clonotype: This may arise from a read error, as a much more abundant clone is one base away. This chain connects TRBV28 to TRBJ1-2; 7 positions agree with TRBD1. CDR1 and CDR2 from the germline V gene are MDHEN and SYDVKM. This CDR3 contains 13 residues. The CDR3 nucleotides are TGTGCCAGAAGTTTATTAGGGGGCCTCGGCTACACCTTC. Its protein product is CARSLLGGLGYTF.

This clonotype appeared many times. The chain uses TRBV19 and TRBJ2-7; 8 bases align to TRBD1. The CDR3 contains 16 residues. V trimming: 6 bases; J trimming: 2 bases; junction bases outside the gene matches: 12. CDR1 is LNHDA and CDR2 is SQIVND in the germline V gene (reference sequence). The CDR3 loop reads CASSARGLLLPYEQYF. CDR3 in DNA: TGTGCCAGTAGCGCCAGGGGGCTCCTTTTACCCTACGAGCAGTACTTC.

This clonotype was observed many times. The chain recombines TRBV7-2 with TRBJ2-5; D gene ambiguous. Germline V lookup: CDR1 SGHTA, CDR2 FQGNSA. V lost 5 bases and J lost 5, with 12 bases in between. This CDR3 comprises 13 residues. CDR3 in amino acids: CASSLTVGETQYF. The CDR3 bases are TGTGCCAGCAGCCTTACCGTAGGGGAGACCCAGTACTTC.

This clonotype was counted many times. V is TRBV11-2 and J is TRBJ2-2, with TRBD1 matching over 8 bases. The J segment lost 0 bases and the V segment lost 8 bases, leaving 5 bases of the junction unmatched. From germline, CDR1 is SGHAT and CDR2 FQNNGV. CDR3 length equals 15 residues. In nucleotides, the CDR3 is TGTGCCAGCCTTAGGGACAGGCCGAACACCGGGGAGCTGTTTTTT. Protein sequence: CASLRDRPNTGELFF.

This clonotype was observed a handful of times. The rearrangement links TRBV7-6 to TRBJ2-5, with TRBD2 matching 8 bases. Trimming removed 5 bases from V and 4 bases from J; junction bases left unmatched: 9. Germline lookup yields CDR1 SGHVS and CDR2 FNYEAQ. This CDR3 is built from 15 residues. The CDR3 region has the DNA TGTGCCAGCAGCACGAGCGGGGGCGTTCGAGAGACCCAGTACTTC. This sequence encodes CASSTSGGVRETQYF.

The gene calls are TRBV9 and TRBJ2-3; 14 bases map to TRBD2. The CDR3 loop spans 18 amino acids. J lost 1 base, V lost 2 bases, and 6 bases had no gene match. Germline CDR1 and CDR2: SGDLS and YYNGEE. The CDR3 DNA reads TGTGCCAGCAGCGTCGGGACTAGCGGGGGACCACGCACAGATACGCAGTATTTT. Translation: CASSVGTSGGPRTDTQYF.

This clonotype was seen more than once but under ten times. CDR3 in amino acids: CASGLTSTDTQYF. CDR3 DNA: TGTGCTAGTGGTTTGACTAGCACAGATACGCAGTATTTT. V is TRBV12-5 and J is TRBJ2-3; D is undetermined. Trimming shortened V by 2 bases and J by 0 bases, and 3 bases separated the two germline ends. Germline values: CDR1 LGHNT, CDR2 FRNRAP. The CDR3 has 13 amino acids.

This clonotype was observed at least ten times. This chain's CDR3 is CASSPIQGAFSYEQYV. The CDR3 nucleotides are TGTGCCAGCAGTCCAATCCAGGGGGCTTTCTCCTACGAGCAGTACGTC. The chain recombines TRBV6-2 or TRBV6-3 with TRBJ2-7; 8 nucleotides line up with TRBD1. CDR1 and CDR2 (germline): MNHEY, SVGEGT. This CDR3 comprises 16 residues. Trimming at V came to 5 bases and at J to 0 bases, leaving 9 bases not matched to a gene.

This clonotype came up many times. The rearrangement uses TRBV7-2 and TRBJ1-2, with a tentative D call TRBD1 (5 bases). Per the germline V gene, CDR1 is SGHTA and CDR2 is FQGNSA. CDR3 length: 14 amino acids. V was pared by 1 base and J by 8 bases, with 14 bases between. The CDR3 is CASSLGYGGDGYTF. CDR3 coding DNA: TGTGCCAGCAGCTTAGGGTACGGGGGAGACGGCTACACCTTC.

This clonotype has at least ten counts. The chain uses TRBV7-2 and TRBJ2-5; D is undetermined. The CDR3 totals 13 residues. Germline V gene lookup returns CDR1 SGHTA and CDR2 FQGNSA. Trimming took off 1 base at V and 6 bases at J, with 9 bases between the two ends. CDR3 coding DNA: TGTGCCAGCAGCTTAGGAGGTGGGAAGACCCAGTACTTC. Its translation: CASSLGGGKTQYF. Together with reference TRBV7-2 and TRBJ2-5, the CDR3 gives the full variable domain: GAGVSQSPSNKVTEKGKDVELRCDPISGHTALYWYRQSLGQGLEFLIYFQGNSAPDKSGLPSDRFSAERTGGSVSTLTIQRTQQEDSAVYLCASSLGGGKTQYFGPGTRLLVL.

The sample holds many counts of this clonotype. The V call is TRBV29-1, the J call TRBJ2-7; D remains unclear. Per germline, CDR1 SQVTM and CDR2 ANQGSEA. This CDR3 is 13 amino acids long. Between the trimmed V and J ends, which lost 6 bases and 0 bases, there was a span of 12 bases. The CDR3 loop is CSVLVSSSYEQYV. In nucleotides, the CDR3 is TGCAGCGTGCTCGTCTCAAGCTCCTACGAGCAGTACGTC.